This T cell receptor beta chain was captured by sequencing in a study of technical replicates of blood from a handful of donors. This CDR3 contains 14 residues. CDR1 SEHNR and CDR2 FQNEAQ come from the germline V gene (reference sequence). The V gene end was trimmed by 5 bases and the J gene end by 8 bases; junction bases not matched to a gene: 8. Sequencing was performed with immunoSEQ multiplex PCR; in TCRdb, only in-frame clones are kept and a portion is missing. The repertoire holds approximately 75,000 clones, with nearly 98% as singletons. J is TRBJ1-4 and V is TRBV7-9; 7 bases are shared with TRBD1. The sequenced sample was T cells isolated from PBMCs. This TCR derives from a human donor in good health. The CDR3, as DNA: TGTGCCAGCAGCCCAGGGGGTCTCCGGGAAAAACTGTTTTTT. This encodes CASSPGGLREKLFF.